The 22 T cell receptor beta chains reported below all come from one sample, sequenced in a study of T-cell reconstitution after alpha-beta-depleted transplantation in children. Unique molecular identifiers were built into the TCRbeta library. TCRdb independently ran MiXCR on the PCR reads; one entry per CDR3 protein. The data contain approximately 220,000 distinct CDR3 sequences, approximately 15% of them singletons. The sequenced sample was PBMCs, mostly from graft donor cells, obtained 360 days after TCRalphabeta/CD19-depleted stem cell transplant. These TCRs come from a male patient under 10 years old who had a stem cell transplant for acute lymphoblastic leukemia, so the T cells may come from the graft donor.

This clonotype was detected ten times or more. The chain carries TRBV29-1 and TRBJ2-3; D unresolved. Germline CDR1 reads SQVTM; CDR2 reads ANQGSEA. CDR3 length equals 13 residues. Trimming removed 0 bases at V and 6 bases at J, with 10 bases between. The CDR3 loop reads CSVEDHKLDTQYF. The CDR3 bases are TGCAGCGTTGAAGATCATAAACTGGATACGCAGTATTTT.

V and J are TRBV4-2 and TRBJ2-1; a possible D gene is TRBD1 (5 bases). Trimming took 0 bases from V and 9 from J, leaving 6 bases between them. Looked up from germline, CDR1 is LGHNA and CDR2 is YNFKEQ. The CDR3 has 12 residues. The CDR3 DNA reads as TGTGCCAGCAGCCAAGAAAGGGGTGAGCAGTTCTTC. Translating gives CASSQERGEQFF.

The chain employs TRBV10-1 and TRBJ2-7, with D maybe TRBD1 (6 bases). The CDR3 covers 13 residues. V gave up 2 bases and J gave up 7 bases, with 12 bases separating them. Germline V gene lookup returns CDR1 WNHNN and CDR2 SYGVQD (reference sequence). The CDR3 reads CASSEPGAREQYF. The CDR3 coding sequence is TGCGCCAGCAGTGAGCCAGGGGCTCGAGAGCAGTACTTC.

This clonotype was detected ten times or more. The chain couples TRBV7-9 to TRBJ1-1; 8 nucleotides align to TRBD1. This CDR3 is built from 12 residues. V shed 4 bases, J shed 11 bases, and the junction held 6 bases outside the gene matches. From germline, CDR1 is SEHNR and CDR2 FQNEAQ (reference sequence). The CDR3 DNA is TGTGCCAGCAGCTATCAGGACAGGGCGGCTTTCTTT. Amino acid sequence: CASSYQDRAAFF.

The chain couples TRBV6-5 to TRBJ2-1; D is undetermined. This CDR3 region has 12 residues. V lost 2 bases to trimming and J lost 5 bases, with 4 bases between them. CDR1 is MNHEY, CDR2 SVGAGI, per germline. The CDR3 DNA reads as TGTGCCAGCAGTTACCCCAACAATGAGCAGTTCTTC. Protein product: CASSYPNNEQFF.

This clonotype was seen a handful of times. The chain recombines TRBV27 with TRBJ2-1; D possibly corresponds to TRBD1 (5 bases). V was clipped by 9 bases and J by 0 bases, with 15 bases between them. The CDR3 is 15 residues long. The germline V gene encodes CDR1 MNHEY and CDR2 SMNVEV (reference sequence). CDR3 amino acids: CASKGQRDSYNEQFF. The DNA of the CDR3 is TGTGCCAGTAAGGGGCAAAGGGACTCCTACAATGAGCAGTTCTTC.

This clonotype was detected only a few times. The J gene is TRBJ2-3, the V gene TRBV20-1; 11 nucleotides match TRBD2. V was pared by 5 bases and J by 4 bases, with 8 bases of the junction left unmatched. The CDR3 is 15 residues long. The V gene's germline CDR1 is DFQATT and CDR2 SNEGSKA (reference sequence). The CDR3: CSAPMTSGIADTQYF. CDR3 coding DNA: TGCAGTGCTCCAATGACTAGCGGGATAGCAGATACGCAGTATTTT.

The CDR3 sequence: CASSVDGVGEQYF. Here the CDR3 DNA reads TGTGCCAGCAGCGTAGATGGGGTGGGGGAGCAGTACTTC. The rearrangement uses TRBV9 and TRBJ2-7; D is unresolved. Trimming pared 0 bases from V and 7 bases from J, leaving 11 bases between. The CDR3 contains 13 residues. Germline CDR1 and CDR2: SGDLS and YYNGEE.

The V call is TRBV12-3 or TRBV12-4, the J call TRBJ2-7; no reliable D call. The CDR3 extends over 12 amino acids. V was trimmed by 6 bases and J by 5 bases, leaving 11 bases between them. Here the CDR3 DNA reads TGTGCCAGCAGCCACAACGGAGACGAGCAGTACTTC. It is translated as CASSHNGDEQYF.

This clonotype appeared a few times. This CDR3 reads CASRTTLLAGPADEQYF. The CDR3 DNA follows: TGTGCCAGCAGGACAACTCTCCTAGCGGGGCCAGCAGACGAGCAGTACTTC. The chain recombines TRBV12-3 or TRBV12-4 with TRBJ2-7, with TRBD2 matching 9 bases. The CDR3 consists of 17 residues. V was clipped by 6 bases and J by 5 bases; unmatched bases: 17.

The sample holds one count of this clonotype. The CDR3: CASRPGTGGNEQFF. Here the CDR3 DNA reads TGCGCCAGCAGGCCCGGGACAGGGGGCAATGAGCAGTTCTTC. The V and J genes are TRBV10-1 and TRBJ2-1, with 11 bases fitting TRBD1. V gave up 6 bases and J gave up 6 bases; unmatched junction bases: 4. Germline CDR1 reads WNHNN; CDR2 reads SYGVQD (reference sequence). The CDR3 spans 14 residues.

This chain connects TRBV4-3 to TRBJ2-7; maybe TRBD1 (5 bases). Trimming took off 2 bases at V and 0 bases at J, with 8 bases between the two ends. Germline lookup yields CDR1 LGHNA and CDR2 YSLEER. The length of the CDR3 is 14 residues. The CDR3, as DNA: TGCGCCAGCAGCCAACAGGGAAGCTCCTACGAGCAGTACTTC. Translation gives CASSQQGSSYEQYF.

This chain joins TRBV7-9 and TRBJ2-5; 7 bases fit TRBD2. The V segment lost 3 bases and the J segment 0 bases; nucleotides outside the gene matches: 7. The germline CDR1 and CDR2 sequences are SEHNR and FQNEAQ (reference sequence). The CDR3 length is 16 residues. CDR3 bases: TGTGCCAGCAGCTTCGAGCGGGGTTGGTACCAAGAGACCCAGTACTTC. This gives the protein CASSFERGWYQETQYF.

The CDR3 region is CASSLIPAEEQFF. CDR3 nucleotide sequence: TGTGCCAGCAGCTTAATCCCGGCAGAGGAGCAGTTCTTC. V is TRBV7-2 and J is TRBJ2-1; the D is unclear. V lost 2 bases, J lost 10 bases, and 12 bases lay in between. CDR1 and CDR2 from the germline V gene are SGHTA and FQGNSA. The CDR3 length is 13 residues.

This chain connects TRBV9 to TRBJ2-7; D is unclear. This CDR3 is 12 amino acids long. V lost 0 bases, J lost 7 bases, and 8 bases lay in between. In germline, CDR1 is SGDLS, CDR2 YYNGEE. DNA for the CDR3: TGTGCCAGCAGCGTAGGGTTCGGGGAGCAGTACTTC. As protein: CASSVGFGEQYF. The whole variable domain, filled in from reference TRBV9 and TRBJ2-7, reads DSGVTQTPKHLITATGQRVTLRCSPRSGDLSVYWYQQSLDQGLQFLIQYYNGEERAKGNILERFSAQQFPDLHSELNLSSLELGDSALYFCASSVGFGEQYFGPGTRLTVT.

The chain joins TRBV7-2 to TRBJ2-7; TRBD1 is a possible D gene (5 bases). Germline V gene data show CDR1 as SGHTA and CDR2 as FQGNSA. V shed 5 bases and J shed 0 bases, with 14 bases lying between them. The CDR3 runs 15 residues. CDR3 in DNA: TGTGCCAGCAGCCAAACCCACAGGAGCTCCTACGAGCAGTACTTC. As protein: CASSQTHRSSYEQYF.

This clonotype was observed a handful of times. This chain links TRBV11-2 with TRBJ2-7; 8 bases align to TRBD1. The V and J ends lost 5 bases and 3 bases, in that order; junction bases with no gene match: 9. Germline V gives CDR1 SGHAT, CDR2 FQNNGV. CDR3 length: 15 residues. The CDR3 sequence is CASSARTGLNYEQYF. Written as DNA, the CDR3 is TGTGCCAGCAGCGCCAGGACAGGGTTGAACTACGAGCAGTACTTC.

The rearrangement links TRBV3-1 to TRBJ1-2, with a possible D match to TRBD1 (6 bases). In germline, CDR1 is LGHDT, CDR2 YNNKEL (reference sequence). The CDR3 covers 14 residues. V lost 4 bases and J 7 bases, leaving 16 bases between the germline ends. The CDR3 DNA sequence: TGTGCCAGCAGCCCTCGTTACAGGGCTCGTGGCTACACCTTC. Its protein is CASSPRYRARGYTF.

This clonotype showed up many times. The genes are TRBV11-2 and TRBJ2-5; perhaps TRBD2 as D (7 bases). Looked up from germline, CDR1 is SGHAT and CDR2 is FQNNGV. V shed 5 bases and J shed 4 bases, with 20 bases lying between them. The CDR3 is 16 amino acids. The CDR3 is CASSRTGAGAGETQYF. DNA of the CDR3: TGTGCCAGCAGCCGAACTGGGGCGGGGGCGGGAGAGACCCAGTACTTC.

This chain connects TRBV2 to TRBJ2-2; tentatively, D is TRBD2 (5 bases). The CDR3 is made up of 16 amino acids. V was trimmed by 6 bases and J by 2 bases, leaving 16 bases between them. Germline lookup yields CDR1 SNHLY and CDR2 FYNNEI. CDR3 residues: CASRVEGDPNTGELFF. The CDR3 DNA is TGTGCCAGCAGGGTTGAGGGTGATCCCAACACCGGGGAGCTGTTTTTT.

The rearrangement uses TRBV7-2 and TRBJ2-1; unclear D gene. The CDR3 has 13 residues. Germline lookup yields CDR1 SGHTA and CDR2 FQGNSA. Trimming took off 5 bases at V and 5 bases at J, with 10 bases between the two ends. CDR3 residues: CASSLLPDNEQFF. The CDR3 coding sequence is TGTGCCAGCAGCCTACTCCCGGACAATGAGCAGTTCTTC.

The chain uses TRBV29-1 and TRBJ2-7; D gene uncertain. The CDR3 extends over 11 amino acids. V was pared by 5 bases and J by 4 bases, with 9 bases between. The germline V gene encodes CDR1 SQVTM and CDR2 ANQGSEA. For the CDR3, the DNA is TGCAGCGTTTCGACACGTTACGAGCAGTACTTC. This encodes CSVSTRYEQYF.